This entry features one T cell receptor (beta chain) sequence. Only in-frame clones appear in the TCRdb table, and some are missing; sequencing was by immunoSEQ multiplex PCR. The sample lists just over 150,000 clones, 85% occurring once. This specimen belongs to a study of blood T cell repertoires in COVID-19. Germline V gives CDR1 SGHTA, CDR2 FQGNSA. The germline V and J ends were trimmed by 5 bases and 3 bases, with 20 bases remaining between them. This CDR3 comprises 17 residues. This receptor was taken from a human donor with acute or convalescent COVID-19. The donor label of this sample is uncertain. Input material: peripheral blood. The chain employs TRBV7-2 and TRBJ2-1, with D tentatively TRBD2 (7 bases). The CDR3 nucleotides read TGTGCCAGCAGCGCCGCCTCAGCGGGGACATTCTACAATGAGCAGTTCTTC. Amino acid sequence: CASSAASAGTFYNEQFF.